One sample yielded the 10 T cell receptor beta chains listed below, sequenced in a study of OX40 agonist ivuxolimab in advanced cancers. Only in-frame clones appear in the TCRdb table, and some are missing; sequencing was by immunoSEQ multiplex PCR. The data show about 110,000 clones, about 91% seen once. The sample in question was CD4+ or CD8+ T cells sorted from blood, obtained in a trial of the OX40 agonist ivuxolimab. These receptors all stem from an adult with an advanced solid tumor such as melanoma, head and neck, liver or kidney cancer.

The J gene is TRBJ2-7, the V gene TRBV7-9, with 13 bases matching TRBD2. The CDR3 length is 15 residues. Per the germline V gene, CDR1 is SEHNR and CDR2 is FQNEAQ (reference sequence). V dropped 5 bases and J dropped 7; count of bases not matched to a gene: 8. The CDR3 nucleotides are TGTGCCAGCAGCCGAGGGACTAGCGGGGCGGCGGAGCAGTACTTC. Residues: CASSRGTSGAAEQYF.

The V gene is TRBV6-1, the J gene TRBJ2-3, with a possible D match to TRBD2 (5 bases). Trimming pared 5 bases from V and 4 bases from J, leaving 13 bases between. The CDR3 runs 14 residues. Germline V gives CDR1 MNHNS, CDR2 SASEGT. The CDR3: CASSPQRRADTQYF. The CDR3 coding sequence is TGTGCCAGCAGTCCACAGCGGAGAGCAGATACGCAGTATTTT.

This chain joins TRBV2 and TRBJ2-1, with D unresolved. Germline V gives CDR1 SNHLY, CDR2 FYNNEI. CDR3 length: 15 amino acids. Between the trimmed V and J ends, which lost 8 bases and 4 bases, there was a span of 18 bases. The CDR3 nucleotides read TGTGCCAGCGCTCAAGGGTGGGATCTTTACAATGAGCAGTTCTTC. It encodes CASAQGWDLYNEQFF.

CDR3 loop: CASSLSSGNNQPQHF. The CDR3 bases are TGTGCCAGCAGTTTATCCAGCGGAAACAATCAGCCCCAGCATTTT. This chain joins TRBV27 and TRBJ1-5, with D unclear. The V and J ends lost 0 bases and 3 bases respectively, with 9 bases between them. In germline, CDR1 is MNHEY, CDR2 SMNVEV (reference sequence). This CDR3 has 15 residues.

The V call is TRBV9, the J call TRBJ2-1; D may be TRBD2 (5 bases). The CDR3 consists of 13 residues. CDR1 and CDR2 from the germline V gene are SGDLS and YYNGEE. The ends were cut back, 0 bases at V and 5 bases at J, with 6 bases in the middle. The DNA of the CDR3 is TGTGCCAGCAGCGTAGCTAGCCACAATGAGCAGTTCTTC. Its protein is CASSVASHNEQFF.

The genes are TRBV5-6 and TRBJ2-3; D gene unclear. Trimming stripped 0 bases from V and 4 bases from J, with 12 bases between. This CDR3 has 15 amino acids. The V gene's germline CDR1 is SGHDT and CDR2 YYEEEE. The CDR3 DNA reads as TGTGCCAGCAGCTTGGCCACGTATGCTTCAGATACGCAGTATTTT. Translated: CASSLATYASDTQYF.

The V call is TRBV6-5, the J call TRBJ2-5; 15 bases are a match to TRBD2. The CDR3 loop spans 14 amino acids. CDR1 is MNHEY and CDR2 is SVGAGI in the germline V gene. The V gene end was trimmed by 10 bases and the J gene end by 9 bases; junction bases not matched to a gene: 9. CDR3 nucleotides: TGTGCCACAAAGGGACTAGCGGGAGGAGGGCCCCAGTACTTC. Translation gives CATKGLAGGGPQYF.

The V and J genes are TRBV7-8 and TRBJ1-5, with D tentatively TRBD1 (5 bases). This CDR3 contains 15 residues. The V and J ends lost 5 bases and 3 bases respectively, with 14 bases between them. CDR1 and CDR2 (germline): SGHVS, FQNEAQ. CDR3 region: CASSPLGGSNQPQHF. In DNA, the CDR3 is TGTGCCAGCAGCCCCCTCGGGGGTTCCAATCAGCCCCAGCATTTT.

The genes are TRBV19 and TRBJ1-3; the D is unclear. CDR1 LNHDA and CDR2 SQIVND come from the germline V gene (reference sequence). V gave up 8 bases and J gave up 1 base, with 9 bases separating them. The CDR3 runs to 13 residues. The CDR3 coding sequence is TGTGCCAGTGCTTTGGGGTCTGGAAACACCATATATTTT. As protein: CASALGSGNTIYF.

This clone was counted once. The J gene is TRBJ2-7, the V gene TRBV6-1; D remains unclear. V was cut by 6 bases and J by 4 bases, with 10 bases left in between. Germline-derived CDR1 and CDR2 are MNHNS and SASEGT. The CDR3 length is 12 residues. CDR3 in DNA: TGTGCCAGCAGGAAGACTGGGTACGAGCAGTACTTC. Amino acids: CASRKTGYEQYF.